These 15 T cell receptor beta chains came from one sample sequenced in a study of vaccination and CD4 T cells after COVID-19. Sequencing of the DNA from cultured CD4+ T cells was carried out with the Oncomine TCR Beta short-read assay. TCRdb ran MiXCR on the PCR reads and lists one entry per CDR3 protein. The sample has over 12,000 distinct CDR3 sequences; around 58% are singletons. The antigens for these receptors are not known. Documented treatment: roughly 10-day PBMC culture with coronavirus spike peptide pools or control peptides (ViraFEST assay). Sequencing was performed on CD4+ T cells from blood, cultured in vitro. These receptor sequences come from a human donor who had recovered from COVID-19.

The rearrangement links TRBV25-1 to TRBJ2-1; no reliable D call. Germline lookup yields CDR1 MGHDK and CDR2 SYGVNS. This CDR3 contains 11 residues. V lost 7 bases and J 6 bases, leaving 7 bases between the germline ends. The CDR3 nucleotides read TGTGCCAGCACAGGCGCCAATGAGCAGTTCTTC. Translation: CASTGANEQFF.

The rearrangement links TRBV18 to TRBJ2-3, with D unclear. V dropped 6 bases and J dropped 0 bases, with 4 bases sitting between them. The CDR3 totals 12 residues. Germline CDR1 reads KGHSH; CDR2 reads LQKENI. The CDR3 loop reads CASSGSTDTQYF. Here the CDR3 DNA reads TGTGCCAGCTCCGGTAGCACAGATACGCAGTATTTT.

With regard to this clonotype: At one of its ends the junction is not consistent with the germline gene, which may arise from a read error. The chain couples TRBV12-3 or TRBV12-4 to TRBJ2-2, with 8 bases identical to TRBD1. The CDR3 spans 13 residues. The CDR3 region has the DNA TGTGCCAGCAGGCAGGGGACAGGCACGTTCCTGGTTTTT. It specifies CASRQGTGTFLVF.

This clonotype has just a few counts. This chain joins TRBV20-1 and TRBJ2-5; 11 nucleotides match TRBD1. Per the germline V gene, CDR1 is DFQATT and CDR2 is SNEGSKA (reference sequence). The trim removed 6 bases at V and 4 bases at J, leaving 7 bases unmatched. There are 14 residues in the CDR3. This CDR3 is CSAEADRGRETQYF. For the CDR3, the DNA is TGCAGTGCGGAAGCGGACAGGGGGCGAGAGACCCAGTACTTC.

This chain links TRBV7-3 with TRBJ2-1; the match to TRBD1 covers 11 bases. CDR3 length: 15 residues. Germline-derived CDR1 and CDR2 are SGHTA and FQGTGA. Trimming cost V 5 bases and J 7 bases; bases outside gene matches: 7. Written as DNA, the CDR3 is TGTGCCAGCAGCCGTGCCGGGACAGGGGGGAATGAGCAGTTCTTC. Protein product: CASSRAGTGGNEQFF. Supplemented by reference TRBV7-3 and TRBJ2-1, the full variable domain reads GAGVSQTPSNKVTEKGKYVELRCDPISGHTALYWYRQSLGQGPEFLIYFQGTGAADDSGLPNDRFFAVRPEGSVSTLKIQRTERGDSAVYLCASSRAGTGGNEQFFGPGTRLTVL.

The gene calls are TRBV6-1 and TRBJ2-3; 12 nucleotides agree with TRBD2. Germline CDR1 reads MNHNS; CDR2 reads SASEGT. There are 15 residues in the CDR3. V lost 3 bases to trimming and J lost 4 bases; unmatched junction nucleotides: 2. CDR3 in DNA: TGTGCCAGCAGTGACCTAGCGGGAGGGCCAGATACGCAGTATTTT. Translating gives CASSDLAGGPDTQYF.

The chain carries TRBV27 and TRBJ1-5; D is unresolved. Trimming took off 7 bases at V and 2 bases at J, with 6 bases between the two ends. CDR3 length: 12 residues. The germline CDR1 and CDR2 sequences are MNHEY and SMNVEV (reference sequence). The CDR3 nucleotides read TGTGCCAGCAAGAGCGGCAATCAGCCCCAGCATTTT. This translates into CASKSGNQPQHF.

The chain is built from TRBV6-1 and TRBJ2-3; D is unclear. Germline V gene sequence: CDR1 MNHNS, CDR2 SASEGT. The CDR3 is 13 residues long. V lost 5 bases and J 3 bases, leaving 9 bases between the germline ends. The CDR3 sequence is CASSLTQTDTQYF. CDR3 in DNA: TGTGCCAGCAGTCTGACTCAAACAGATACGCAGTATTTT.

This clonotype appeared a few times. The CDR3 sequence is CASSLIGTGDEQYF. CDR3 coding DNA: TGTGCCAGCAGCTTGATTGGGACAGGGGACGAGCAGTACTTC. V usage is TRBV7-9 and J usage is TRBJ2-7; TRBD1 agrees at 10 bases. Germline V gives CDR1 SEHNR, CDR2 FQNEAQ (reference sequence). Trimming took 3 bases from V and 5 from J; bases not matched to a gene: 4. This CDR3 comprises 14 residues. The full variable domain, its missing parts supplied by reference TRBV7-9 and TRBJ2-7, is DTGVSQNPRHKITKRGQNVTFRCDPISEHNRLYWYRQTLGQGPEFLTYFQNEAQLEKSRLLSDRFSAERPKGSFSTLEIQRTEQGDSAMYLCASSLIGTGDEQYFGPGTRLTVT.

This clonotype has only one observation. The chain links TRBV18 to TRBJ1-5; D may be TRBD1 (5 bases). This CDR3 comprises 14 residues. Germline values: CDR1 KGHSH, CDR2 LQKENI. Trimming cost V 3 bases and J 2 bases, with 8 bases left between them. CDR3 DNA sequence: TGTGCCAGCTCACCCCCGGGGGGCAATCAGCCCCAGCATTTT. Residues: CASSPPGGNQPQHF.

The chain links TRBV27 to TRBJ2-5; 13 bases are a match to TRBD2. The V gene's germline CDR1 is MNHEY and CDR2 SMNVEV (reference sequence). The CDR3 runs 16 residues. V shed 6 bases, J shed 5 bases, and the junction held 9 bases outside the gene matches. CDR3 DNA: TGTGCCAGCAGGCGCCCTGGGACTAGCGGGACGGAGACCCAGTACTTC. This gives the protein CASRRPGTSGTETQYF.

The rearrangement joins TRBV20-1 to TRBJ1-6; 9 bases agree with TRBD1. Per the germline V gene, CDR1 is DFQATT and CDR2 is SNEGSKA (reference sequence). This CDR3 is 14 amino acids long. The trim removed 5 bases at V and 5 bases at J, leaving 4 bases unmatched. The CDR3 protein is CSAGDRANNSPLHF. The DNA of the CDR3 is TGCAGTGCTGGGGACAGGGCGAATAATTCACCCCTCCACTTT.

This sequence joins TRBV7-6 and TRBJ2-7; TRBD2 might be the D (6 bases). Germline V gene data show CDR1 as SGHVS and CDR2 as FNYEAQ. The V and J ends lost 5 bases and 6 bases respectively, with 14 bases between them. This CDR3 is 13 amino acids long. The CDR3 sequence: CASSALTRSEQYF. DNA for the CDR3: TGTGCCAGCAGCGCCTTGACTAGATCCGAGCAGTACTTC. Full variable domain (missing parts from reference TRBV7-6 and TRBJ2-7): GAGVSQSPRYKVTKRGQDVALRCDPISGHVSLYWYRQALGQGPEFLTYFNYEAQQDKSGLPNDRFSAERPEGSISTLTIQRTEQRDSAMYRCASSALTRSEQYFGPGTRLTVT.

This clonotype rates as medium-sized. The chain recombines TRBV4-2 with TRBJ2-5; no clear D gene. Trimming took off 0 bases at V and 5 bases at J, with 10 bases between the two ends. Germline-derived CDR1 and CDR2 are LGHNA and YNFKEQ. The CDR3 is 14 amino acids. CDR3 amino acids: CASSQDSAGETQYF. CDR3 bases: TGTGCCAGCAGCCAAGATTCGGCCGGGGAGACCCAGTACTTC.

V usage is TRBV20-1 and J usage is TRBJ1-2, with D possibly being TRBD1 (6 bases). The V gene lost 0 bases and the J gene lost 5 bases, with 16 bases spanning the gap. Germline lookup yields CDR1 DFQATT and CDR2 SNEGSKA (reference sequence). This CDR3 is 15 amino acids long. Written as DNA, the CDR3 is TGCAGTGCTAGAGATCATGGGAGGGGGGTTTATGGCTACACCTTC. It codes for CSARDHGRGVYGYTF.